This section outlines one T cell receptor (beta chain) sequence together with its context. Its binding antigen is unknown. With the read ending 3 residues before the CDR3 end, the germline J gene is used to fill in that end. CVID samples and control samples contributed equivalent amounts of genomic DNA as sequencing input. For every sample, a 60 bp segment covering the rearranged TCRbeta CDR3 region was amplified and then sequenced. TCRbeta amplification used the immunoSEQ assay, a bias-corrected multiplex PCR with high-throughput sequencing. Per the original workflow: Each unique nucleotide sequence was treated as a clone and annotated with V, D and J genes, copy number and frequency. Sequences were labeled productive if in frame, and non-productive if out of frame or containing stop codons. Clonality was calculated from Shannon's entropy as previously described. Mean CDR3 Kyte-Doolittle hydropathy was derived from the predicted amino acid sequences of productive clones. Hierarchical clustering of scaled V gene usage was performed with the R hclust function using Manhattan distance and complete linkage. To assess clone sharing by CDR3 amino acid sequence, 12 repertoires per group were resampled over 100 rounds. The repertoires were searched for 55 to 75 published EBV-specific and fewer than 250 published CMV-specific TCRbeta sequences. Analysis left out a couple of CVID samples that produced under 10,000 sequences, so a few dozen CVID repertoires remained. TCRdb retrieved this table from immuneACCESS and kept in-frame rearrangements only. Not all clones are present; in checked studies, unresolved V genes account for under half, and no reason is known for the remainder. V and J calls and clone size are given by that table; D and trimming were obtained from the DNA. The sample features about 20,000 clones, and none is a singleton. The top ten clonotypes cover under 3% of the sample.

Diagnosis of CVID followed standard criteria, namely serum IgG, IgA and/or IgM below the normal range together with specific antibody deficiency. The CVID group comprised some 44 subjects, approximately 15 female and roughly 30 male, aged about 9 to 65 years with a mean age of roughly 40. Most CVID patients and most healthy controls were of Caucasian heritage. All CVID subjects had received replacement immunoglobulin therapy for at least one year at the time of study participation. No CVID subject was ill or taking immunomodulatory or immunosuppressive medication when blood was collected. Heparinized peripheral whole blood samples of roughly 5 to 9 ml were obtained from each donor. Genomic DNA from adults with common variable immune deficiency (CVID) and from healthy adult controls was the source for sequencing TCRbeta CDR3 repertoires. To isolate peripheral blood mononuclear cells, diluted blood was subjected to density centrifugation over Hypaque 1077 or Ficoll-Paque. Genomic DNA was obtained from unsorted mononuclear cells through either Qiagen column purification or a centrifugation-based method.

Trimming leaves V shorter by 0 bases and J shorter by 3 bases, with the junction holding 4 bases beyond the gene matches. The CDR3 has 15 amino acids, counting the end cysteine and phenylalanine. The DNA shown is the part of the CDR3 that was read: 36 bases, in frame from base 1. The germline V gene yields SGHTA for CDR1 and FQGNSA for CDR2. The sample is drawn from a study of T cell clonality in common variable immunodeficiency (dated by TCRdb to the mid-2010s). Overall study outcomes, separate from this receptor: CVID TCRbeta sequences reportedly showed fewer deletions and N-nucleotide insertions and lacked highly modified clones with 13 or more V deletions. Correlations of repertoire features with clinical complications were constrained by heterogeneity among patients within the CVID cohort. Even though DNA input was equal, the average per sample came to 65,000 to 100,000 unique sequences for controls compared with about 31,547 for CVID samples. Compared with healthy controls, CVID subjects showed increased TCRbeta clonality (t-test p = 0.018), a feature most characteristic of about a third of subjects. CVID subjects shared fewer TCRbeta clones with each other than healthy controls did (p < 0.0001). According to the authors, figuring out what caused the increased clonality in CVID would require sequencing the repertoires of T cell subpopulations.

The chain links TRBV7-2 with TRBJ2-7; 8 junctional bases match TRBD2. This sequence was found in a human donor with common variable immunodeficiency. Sample: peripheral blood mononuclear cells. CDR3 region: CASSLAERGFYEQYF. The CDR3 bases that were read are TGTGCCAGCAGCTTAGCGGAGCGGGGGTTCTACGAG.